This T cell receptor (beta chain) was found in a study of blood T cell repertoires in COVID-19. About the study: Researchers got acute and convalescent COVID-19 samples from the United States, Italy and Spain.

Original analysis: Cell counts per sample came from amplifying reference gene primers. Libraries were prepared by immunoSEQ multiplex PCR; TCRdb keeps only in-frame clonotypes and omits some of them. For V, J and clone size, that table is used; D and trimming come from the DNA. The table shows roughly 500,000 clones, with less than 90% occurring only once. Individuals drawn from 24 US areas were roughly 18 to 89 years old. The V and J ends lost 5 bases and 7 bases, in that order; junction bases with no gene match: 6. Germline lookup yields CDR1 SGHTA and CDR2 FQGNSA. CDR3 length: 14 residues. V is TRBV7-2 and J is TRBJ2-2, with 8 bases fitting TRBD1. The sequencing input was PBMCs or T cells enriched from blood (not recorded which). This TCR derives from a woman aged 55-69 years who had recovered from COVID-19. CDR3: CASSPDRAFGELFF. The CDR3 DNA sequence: TGTGCCAGCAGCCCGGACAGGGCTTTCGGGGAGCTGTTTTTT.